Listed below are T cell receptor beta chains from one sample, sequenced in a study of graft-versus-host responses after intestinal transplantation. Clones were sequenced by immunoSEQ multiplex PCR, and TCRdb holds only the in-frame ones, with some missing. The sample gives tens of thousands of clones, 91% of which show up once; 0.1% is in the top ten. Their specific antigens are unknown. Material: unstimulated CD4+ T cells sorted from spleen or lymph node cells, obtained before intestinal transplant. These receptor sequences come from a human donor who received an intestinal transplant. Each CDR3 is given with its conserved first and last residue. A D gene is named only where the DNA matches it firmly. Size is omitted from some rows. Given values are once, few, many or a class for expanded clones.

j_call d_call v_call clone_size cdr3_nt cdr3_aa
TRBJ2-7 . TRBV27 . TGTGCCAGCAGTCCCTCGGGCTCCTACGAGCAGTACTTC CASSPSGSYEQYF
TRBJ1-1 TRBD1 TRBV5-1 . TGCGCCAGCAGCTTGGAGGGACAGGGAGGGACTGAAGCTTTCTTT CASSLEGQGGTEAFF
TRBJ2-5 TRBD1 TRBV2 . TGTGCCAGCAGTGAAGAGAGGACAGGGGGCGCGGAGACCCAGTACTTC CASSEERTGGAETQYF
TRBJ2-2 TRBD1 TRBV10-3 . TGTGCCATCAGTGAACATCCGGGACAGGGTTGGGCCGGGGAGCTGTTTTTT CAISEHPGQGWAGELFF
TRBJ2-1 . TRBV7-2 . TGTGCCAGCAGCTTAGTAGCGGACAATGAGCAGTTCTTC CASSLVADNEQFF
TRBJ1-1 TRBD1 TRBV19 . TGTGCCAGTGTCCAGGGACAGGGAAAATCTGAAGCTTTCTTT CASVQGQGKSEAFF
TRBJ1-4 TRBD1 TRBV27 . TGTGCCAGCAGTTCTACGGCAGGGGGCGGGCTGTTTTTT CASSSTAGGGLFF
TRBJ2-4 TRBD2 TRBV7-2 . TGTGCCAGCAGCTTAGGCGGGGGGGCTACCAAAAACATTCAGTACTTC CASSLGGGATKNIQYF
TRBJ1-3 . TRBV5-8 . TGTGCCAGCAGCTTGGTTGGGTTACAGGCTGGAAACACCATATATTTT CASSLVGLQAGNTIYF
TRBJ1-5 . TRBV10-2 . TGCGCCAGCAGTGAAGCCGCCCGGCAGCCCCAGCATTTT CASSEAARQPQHF
TRBJ1-1 TRBD1 TRBV19 . TGTGCCAGTAGTTCCGGGACAGGGGGCATTCGGGCTTTCTTT CASSSGTGGIRAFF
TRBJ2-3 TRBD2 TRBV5-1 . TGCGCCAGCAGCATGGGACTAGCGGGGAGGGCAGATACGCAGTATTTT CASSMGLAGRADTQYF
TRBJ1-2 . TRBV9 . TGTGCCAGCAGCGTAGATGCAGGGAACTATGGCTACACCTTC CASSVDAGNYGYTF
TRBJ1-1 . TRBV30 . TGTGCCTGGCGCTTACAGAGAATGAACACTGAAGCTTTCTTT CAWRLQRMNTEAFF
TRBJ1-4 TRBD1 TRBV27 . TGTGCCAGCAGTTTGTCGAATTCAGGGGGCGTTCATGAAAAACTGTTTTTT CASSLSNSGGVHEKLFF
TRBJ2-3 . TRBV9 . TGTGCCAGCAGCGCATACGGACAGAGCACAGATACGCAGTATTTT CASSAYGQSTDTQYF
TRBJ1-4 . TRBV21-1 few TGTGCCAGCAGCAAAAGCGGCCGGGACAGGGATGGAGAAAAACTGTTTTTT CASSKSGRDRDGEKLFF
TRBJ1-2 . TRBV14 . . CASSPPWGQGTF
TRBJ2-5 . TRBV9 . TGTGCCAGCAGCAACCGGGGGATTTCCTCCCAAGAGACCCAGTACTTC CASSNRGISSQETQYF
TRBJ2-7 . TRBV6-5 . TGTGCCAGCAGTGCTGTCGCGGGTAAAACCTACGAGCAGTACTTC CASSAVAGKTYEQYF
TRBJ2-3 TRBD2 TRBV13 once TGTGCCAGCAGCTTAGGGACTAGCGGGGCGGGAGGCACAGATACGCAGTATTTT CASSLGTSGAGGTDTQYF
TRBJ2-1 . TRBV7-7 . TGTGCCAGCAGCTTAGAGGCGGGGAACAATGAGCAGTTCTTC CASSLEAGNNEQFF
TRBJ2-2 TRBD1 TRBV27 . TGTGCCAGCAGTACCCAGGACAGGGGAAACACCGGGGAGCTGTTTTTT CASSTQDRGNTGELFF
TRBJ1-1 . TRBV7-2 . TGTGCCAGCATTTCACGGGGGGCTGAAGCTTTCTTT CASISRGAEAFF
TRBJ2-2 TRBD1 TRBV5-6 . TGTGCCAGCAGCCAAGACAGGGGGGCCGGGGAGCTGTTTTTT CASSQDRGAGELFF
TRBJ1-4 . TRBV19 . TGTGCCAGTAGTCCGGGCGGGTTCAGCTATGAAAAACTGTTTTTT CASSPGGFSYEKLFF
TRBJ2-5 . TRBV19 few TGTGCCAGTAGTATCCAGGGTATGGTGACCCAGTACTTC CASSIQGMVTQYF
TRBJ2-7 TRBD1 TRBV9 . TGTGCCAGCAGCGTAGGGCCCGGGACAGGGGCAATCTACGAGCAGTACTTC CASSVGPGTGAIYEQYF
TRBJ2-7 . TRBV6-6 . TGTGCCAGCGGAGGACTGGCGGAGCAGTACTTC CASGGLAEQYF
TRBJ1-4 . TRBV19 few TGTGCCAGTAGTATGGCGGGACCGGTGTATGAAAAACTGTTTTTT CASSMAGPVYEKLFF
TRBJ2-1 TRBD2 TRBV11-2 . TGTGCCAGCAGCTTCGGACTAGCCCCCTACAATGAGCAGTTCTTC CASSFGLAPYNEQFF
TRBJ1-1 . TRBV5-1 . TGCGCCAGCAGCTTGGAGCCTGTGAACACTGAAGCTTTCTTT CASSLEPVNTEAFF
TRBJ1-3 . TRBV19 . TGTGCCAGTAGTATACTCGGGGTCCACACCATATATTTT CASSILGVHTIYF
TRBJ1-2 . TRBV5-1 . TGCGCCAGCAGCTTGGATGGGGGCAAGGGCTACACCTTC CASSLDGGKGYTF
TRBJ1-1 . TRBV19 . TGTGCCAGTAGTAGGACCAACAGGGCCTCCTATGAAGCTTTCTTT CASSRTNRASYEAFF
TRBJ1-2 . TRBV7-2 . TGTGCCAGCAGCTTAGAGGAAGGAGTAGTTAATGGCTACACCTTC CASSLEEGVVNGYTF
TRBJ2-1 . TRBV30 . TGTGCCTGGAGTTTTGGGGGGGCCCGGAATGAGCAGTTCTTC CAWSFGGARNEQFF
TRBJ2-7 . TRBV19 . TGTGCCATCCGGTTAGCGGATTGCCACGAGCAGTACTTC CAIRLADCHEQYF
TRBJ1-1 TRBD1 TRBV18 . TGTGCCAGCTCACCCACAGGGGTGGGAGCTTTCTTT CASSPTGVGAFF